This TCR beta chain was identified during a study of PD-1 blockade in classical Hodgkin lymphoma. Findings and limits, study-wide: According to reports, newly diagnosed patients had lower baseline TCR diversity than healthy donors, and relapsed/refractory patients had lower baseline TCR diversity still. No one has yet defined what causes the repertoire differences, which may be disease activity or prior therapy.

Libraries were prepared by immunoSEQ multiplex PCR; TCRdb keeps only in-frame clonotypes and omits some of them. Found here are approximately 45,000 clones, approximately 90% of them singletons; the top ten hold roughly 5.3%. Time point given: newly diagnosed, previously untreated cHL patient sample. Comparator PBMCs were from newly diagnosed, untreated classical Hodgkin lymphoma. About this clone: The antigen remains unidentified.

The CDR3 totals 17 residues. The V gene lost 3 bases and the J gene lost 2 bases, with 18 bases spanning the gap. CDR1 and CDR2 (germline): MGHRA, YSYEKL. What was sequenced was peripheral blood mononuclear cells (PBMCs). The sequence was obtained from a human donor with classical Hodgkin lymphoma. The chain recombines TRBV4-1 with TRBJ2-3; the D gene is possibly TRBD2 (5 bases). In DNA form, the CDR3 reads TGCGCCAGCAGCCAGGTTGGGTGGGAGTCGATCACAGATACGCAGTATTTT. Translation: CASSQVGWESITDTQYF.